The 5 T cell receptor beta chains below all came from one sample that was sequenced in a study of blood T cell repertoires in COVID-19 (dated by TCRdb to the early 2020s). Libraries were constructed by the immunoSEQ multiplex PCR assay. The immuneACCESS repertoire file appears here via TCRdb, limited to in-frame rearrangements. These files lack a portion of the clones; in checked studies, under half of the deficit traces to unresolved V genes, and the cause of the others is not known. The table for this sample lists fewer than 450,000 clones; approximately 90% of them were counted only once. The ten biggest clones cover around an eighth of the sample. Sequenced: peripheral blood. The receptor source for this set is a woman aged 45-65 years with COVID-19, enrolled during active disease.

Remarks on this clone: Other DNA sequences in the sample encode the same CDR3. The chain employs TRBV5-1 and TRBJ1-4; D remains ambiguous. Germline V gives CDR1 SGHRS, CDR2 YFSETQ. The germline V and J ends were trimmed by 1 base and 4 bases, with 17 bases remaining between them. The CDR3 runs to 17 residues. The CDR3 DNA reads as TGCGCCAGCAGCTTGAACCCCGCCGGAGGTGGTAATGAAAAACTGTTTTTT. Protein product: CASSLNPAGGGNEKLFF.

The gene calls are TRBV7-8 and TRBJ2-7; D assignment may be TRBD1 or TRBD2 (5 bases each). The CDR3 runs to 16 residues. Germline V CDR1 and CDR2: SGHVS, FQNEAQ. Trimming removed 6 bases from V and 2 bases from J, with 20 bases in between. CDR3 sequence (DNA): TGTGCCAGCAGTCGAGGGGAAGGGGCTCCTACCTACGAGCAGTACTTC. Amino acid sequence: CASSRGEGAPTYEQYF. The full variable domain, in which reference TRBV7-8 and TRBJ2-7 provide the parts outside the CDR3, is GAGVSQSPRYKVAKRGQDVALRCDPISGHVSLFWYQQALGQGPEFLTYFQNEAQLDKSGLPSDRFFAERPEGSVSTLKIQRTQQEDSAVYLCASSRGEGAPTYEQYFGPGTRLTVT.

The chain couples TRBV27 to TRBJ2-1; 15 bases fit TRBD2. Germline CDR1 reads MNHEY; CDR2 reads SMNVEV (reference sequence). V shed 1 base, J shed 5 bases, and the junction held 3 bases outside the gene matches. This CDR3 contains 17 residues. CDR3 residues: CASSLWTSGGADNEQFF. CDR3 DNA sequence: TGTGCCAGCAGTTTATGGACTAGCGGGGGGGCGGACAATGAGCAGTTCTTC.

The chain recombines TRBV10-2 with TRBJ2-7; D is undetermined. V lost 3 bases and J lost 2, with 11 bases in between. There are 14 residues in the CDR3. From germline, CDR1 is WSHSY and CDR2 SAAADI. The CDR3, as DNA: TGCGCCAGCAGTGAAGGCGGAACCCCCTACGAGCAGTACTTC. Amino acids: CASSEGGTPYEQYF.

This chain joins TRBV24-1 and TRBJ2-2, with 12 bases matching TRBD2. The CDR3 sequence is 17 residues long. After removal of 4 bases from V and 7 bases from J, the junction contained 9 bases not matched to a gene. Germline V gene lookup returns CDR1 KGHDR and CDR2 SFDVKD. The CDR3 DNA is TGTGCCACCAGTGACTTGGCTACTAGCGGGGGGAGCGGGGAGCTGTTTTTT. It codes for CATSDLATSGGSGELFF.